This T cell receptor (beta chain) was identified during a study of CD8 T cells in ankylosing spondylitis. Study results and limitations: Seemingly characteristic of ankylosing spondylitis blood was a TCR beta motif consisting of eight highly homologous variants. In ankylosing spondylitis patients, matched synovial fluid reportedly showed significant enrichment of disease-linked clones. Within peripheral blood, clones linked to disease were CD8+ and relatively rare.

The TCR beta libraries were generated through quantitative 5'-RACE incorporating molecular barcodes. In TCRdb, the 5' RACE reads were re-called with MiXCR into one record per CDR3 protein. Of some 26,000 distinct CDR3 sequences in the sample, about a sixth were seen once. CDR3 length: 15 residues. V was clipped by 6 bases and J by 4 bases, with 15 bases between them. Per the germline V gene, CDR1 is SGHTA and CDR2 is FQGNSA. This clonotype was observed at least ten times. The target antigen is unknown. The chain combines TRBV7-2 with TRBJ2-2, with a tentative D call TRBD1 (6 bases). Input material: blood. The source of this sequence is a male donor with ankylosing spondylitis or in good health (not recorded which). The CDR3 DNA reads as TGTGCCAGCAGTCCCCAGACAGGCCGCACCGGGGAGCTGTTTTTT. Translating gives CASSPQTGRTGELFF.